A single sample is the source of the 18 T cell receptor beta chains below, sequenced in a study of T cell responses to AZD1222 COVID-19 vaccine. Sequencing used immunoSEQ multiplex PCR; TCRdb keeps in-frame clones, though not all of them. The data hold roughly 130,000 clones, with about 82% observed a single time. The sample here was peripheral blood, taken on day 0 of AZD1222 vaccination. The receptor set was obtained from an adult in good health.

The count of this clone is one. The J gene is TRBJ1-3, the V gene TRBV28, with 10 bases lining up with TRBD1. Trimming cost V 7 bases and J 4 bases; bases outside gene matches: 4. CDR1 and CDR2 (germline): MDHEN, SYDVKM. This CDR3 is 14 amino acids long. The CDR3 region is CASTGQGVGNTIYF. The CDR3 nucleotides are TGTGCCAGCACTGGACAGGGGGTGGGAAACACCATATATTTT.

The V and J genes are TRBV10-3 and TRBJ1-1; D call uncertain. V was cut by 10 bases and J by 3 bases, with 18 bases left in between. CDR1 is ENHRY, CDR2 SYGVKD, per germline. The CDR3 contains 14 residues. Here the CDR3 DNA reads TGTGCCACCAAACGTGGGGAAGAACACACTGAAGCTTTCTTT. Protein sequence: CATKRGEEHTEAFF.

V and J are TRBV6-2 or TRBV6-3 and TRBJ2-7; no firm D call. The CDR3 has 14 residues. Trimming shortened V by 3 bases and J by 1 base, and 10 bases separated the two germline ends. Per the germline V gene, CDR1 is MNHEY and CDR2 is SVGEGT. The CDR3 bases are TGTGCCAGCAGTTATTCCGCGCCGTCCTACGAGCAGTACTTC. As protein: CASSYSAPSYEQYF.

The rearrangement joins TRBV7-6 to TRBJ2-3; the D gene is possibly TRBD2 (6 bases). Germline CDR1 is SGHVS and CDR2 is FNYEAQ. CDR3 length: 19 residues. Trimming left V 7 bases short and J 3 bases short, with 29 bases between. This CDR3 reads CASNNKGWRGKPGTDTQYF. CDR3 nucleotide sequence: TGTGCCAGCAACAATAAAGGCTGGCGGGGTAAGCCGGGGACAGATACGCAGTATTTT.

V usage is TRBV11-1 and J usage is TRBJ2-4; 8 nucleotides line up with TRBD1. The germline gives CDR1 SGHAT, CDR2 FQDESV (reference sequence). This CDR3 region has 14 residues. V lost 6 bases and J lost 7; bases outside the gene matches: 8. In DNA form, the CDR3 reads TGTGCCAGCAGTTTATCCGGGACAGGTAACATTCAGTACTTC. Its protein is CASSLSGTGNIQYF.

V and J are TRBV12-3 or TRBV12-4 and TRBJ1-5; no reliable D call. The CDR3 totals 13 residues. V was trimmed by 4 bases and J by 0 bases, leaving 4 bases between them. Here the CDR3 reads CASSYSSNQPQHF. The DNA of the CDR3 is TGTGCCAGCAGTTATAGTAGCAATCAGCCCCAGCATTTT.

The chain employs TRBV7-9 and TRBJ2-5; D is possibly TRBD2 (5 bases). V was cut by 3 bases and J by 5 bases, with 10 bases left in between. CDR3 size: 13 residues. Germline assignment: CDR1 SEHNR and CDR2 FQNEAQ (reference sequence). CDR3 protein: CASSLEVRETQYF. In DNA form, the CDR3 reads TGTGCCAGCAGCTTGGAGGTTCGGGAGACCCAGTACTTC.

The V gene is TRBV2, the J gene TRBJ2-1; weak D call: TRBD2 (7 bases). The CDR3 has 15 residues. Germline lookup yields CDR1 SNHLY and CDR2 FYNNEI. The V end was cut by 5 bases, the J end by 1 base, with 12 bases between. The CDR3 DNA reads TGTGCCAGCAGTTGGGGGAGGGGGTCCTACAATGAGCAGTTCTTC. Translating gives CASSWGRGSYNEQFF.

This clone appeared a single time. CDR3 loop: CASSLGDTQYF. CDR3 bases: TGTGCCAGCAGCTTAGGAGATACGCAGTATTTT. The V and J genes are TRBV11-3 and TRBJ2-3; D is unclear. This CDR3 region has 11 residues. V lost 1 base and J 5 bases, leaving 1 base between the germline ends. Germline V CDR1 and CDR2: SGHNT, YENEEA.

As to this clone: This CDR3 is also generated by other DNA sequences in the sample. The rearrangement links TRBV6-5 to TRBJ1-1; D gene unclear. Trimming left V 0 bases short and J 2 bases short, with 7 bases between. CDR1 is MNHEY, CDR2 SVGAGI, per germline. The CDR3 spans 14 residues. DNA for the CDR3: TGTGCCAGCAGTTACTCGACGGGTAACACTGAAGCTTTCTTT. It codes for CASSYSTGNTEAFF.

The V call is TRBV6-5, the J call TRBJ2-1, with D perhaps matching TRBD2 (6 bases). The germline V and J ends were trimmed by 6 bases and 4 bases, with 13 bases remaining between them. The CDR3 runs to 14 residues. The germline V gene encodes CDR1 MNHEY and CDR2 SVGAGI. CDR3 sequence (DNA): TGTGCCAGCAGCAGACTAGGGTTGTACAATGAGCAGTTCTTC. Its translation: CASSRLGLYNEQFF.

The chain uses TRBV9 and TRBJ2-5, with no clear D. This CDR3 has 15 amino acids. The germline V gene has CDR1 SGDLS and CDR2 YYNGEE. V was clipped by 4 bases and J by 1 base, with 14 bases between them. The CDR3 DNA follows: TGTGCCAGCAGCCCCCAAGGTGGCGCCCAAGAGACCCAGTACTTC. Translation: CASSPQGGAQETQYF.

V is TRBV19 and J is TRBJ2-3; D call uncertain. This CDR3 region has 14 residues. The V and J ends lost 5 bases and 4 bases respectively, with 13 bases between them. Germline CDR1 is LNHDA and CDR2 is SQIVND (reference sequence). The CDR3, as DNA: TGTGCCAGTAGTCCCGGTGTGTGGGCAGATACGCAGTATTTT. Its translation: CASSPGVWADTQYF.

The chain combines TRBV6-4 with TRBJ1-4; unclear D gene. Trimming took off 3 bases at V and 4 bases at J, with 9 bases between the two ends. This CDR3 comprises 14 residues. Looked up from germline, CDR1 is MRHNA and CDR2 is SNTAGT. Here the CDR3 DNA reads TGTGCCAGCAGTGAAGGAGGCGGTAATGAAAAACTGTTTTTT. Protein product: CASSEGGGNEKLFF.

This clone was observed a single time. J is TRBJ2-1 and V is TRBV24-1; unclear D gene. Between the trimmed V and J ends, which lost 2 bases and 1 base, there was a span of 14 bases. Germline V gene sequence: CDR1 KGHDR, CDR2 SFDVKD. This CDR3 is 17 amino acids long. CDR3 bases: TGTGCCACCAGTGATTCGGATACAATCGCGTCCTACAATGAGCAGTTCTTC. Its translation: CATSDSDTIASYNEQFF.

The CDR3 loop reads CASSLVGRVADTQYF. In DNA form, the CDR3 reads TGTGCCAGCAGTTTGGTGGGTAGAGTGGCAGATACGCAGTATTTT. V gene TRBV28 combines with J gene TRBJ2-3, with D uncertain. This CDR3 has 15 amino acids. Trimming pared 3 bases from V and 4 bases from J, leaving 14 bases between. The germline gives CDR1 MDHEN, CDR2 SYDVKM.

CDR3 in DNA: TGTGCCAGCAGCTTTCCCTTAGGCGGGGGGGCCGGAGAGACCCAGTACTTC. Its protein product is CASSFPLGGGAGETQYF. The chain couples TRBV5-6 to TRBJ2-5, with TRBD2 matching over 9 bases. The CDR3 covers 17 residues. Germline V gives CDR1 SGHDT, CDR2 YYEEEE. With V trimmed by 2 bases and J by 4 bases, 12 bases remained unmatched.

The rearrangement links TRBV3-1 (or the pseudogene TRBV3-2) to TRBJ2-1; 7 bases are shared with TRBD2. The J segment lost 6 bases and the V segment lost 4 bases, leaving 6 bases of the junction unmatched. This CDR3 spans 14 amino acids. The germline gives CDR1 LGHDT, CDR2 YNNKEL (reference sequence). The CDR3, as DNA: TGTGCCAGCAGCCCAGCGGGGAGGTCCAATGAGCAGTTCTTC. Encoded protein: CASSPAGRSNEQFF.